What follows are 17 T cell receptor beta chains derived from one specimen sequenced in a study of blood T cell repertoires in COVID-19. Generated by immunoSEQ multiplex PCR, the TCRdb table keeps only in-frame clones and is missing some. The data show roughly 250,000 clones, approximately 90% seen once. Material for sequencing was peripheral blood. These receptors were obtained from a man aged 55 to 69 who had recovered from COVID-19.

The chain employs TRBV5-1 and TRBJ2-2, with D maybe TRBD2 (6 bases). Germline CDR1 is SGHRS and CDR2 is YFSETQ. The CDR3 totals 13 residues. The V end lost 1 base, the J end lost 7 bases, and 8 bases lay between the germline ends. The CDR3 sequence: CASSLSGLGELFF. The CDR3 nucleotides are TGCGCCAGCAGCTTGAGCGGGCTCGGGGAGCTGTTTTTT.

This clone was seen only once. The chain combines TRBV28 with TRBJ1-6; 8 bases are a match to TRBD1. Trimming cost V 4 bases and J 4 bases; bases outside gene matches: 3. CDR3 length: 15 residues. Germline V gene data show CDR1 as MDHEN and CDR2 as SYDVKM. DNA for the CDR3: TGTGCCAGCAGTTCGGACAGGGCGTATAATTCACCCCTCCACTTT. This gives the protein CASSSDRAYNSPLHF.

This sequence joins TRBV4-2 and TRBJ1-1, with no clear D. The V end was cut by 2 bases, the J end by 7 bases, with 14 bases between. The CDR3 runs 14 residues. Germline CDR1 reads LGHNA; CDR2 reads YNFKEQ. The CDR3 is CASSQFHLFGEAFF. The DNA of the CDR3 is TGTGCCAGCAGCCAATTTCACCTATTCGGTGAAGCTTTCTTT.

The rearrangement joins TRBV19 to TRBJ2-3; no firm D call. Trimming stripped 1 base from V and 0 bases from J, with 2 bases between. Germline loops: CDR1 LNHDA, CDR2 SQIVND (reference sequence). This CDR3 region has 13 residues. CDR3 in DNA: TGTGCCAGTAGTATAGCTAGCACAGATACGCAGTATTTT. It codes for CASSIASTDTQYF. The full variable domain, rest sourced from reference TRBV19 and TRBJ2-3, is DGGITQSPKYLFRKEGQNVTLSCEQNLNHDAMYWYRQDPGQGLRLIYYSQIVNDFQKGDIAEGYSVSREKKESFPLTVTSAQKNPTAFYLCASSIASTDTQYFGPGTRLTVL.

About this clone itself: The sample has other DNA sequences that encode this CDR3 too. As DNA, the CDR3 is TGCGCCAGCAGCCGATCTACCGGGACAGGGCAAGAGACCCAGTACTTC. Amino acid sequence: CASSRSTGTGQETQYF. This chain connects TRBV5-1 to TRBJ2-5; TRBD1 aligns across 9 bases. With 4 bases clipped from V and 2 bases from J, the junction kept 9 bases outside the gene matches. The CDR3 contains 16 residues. The V gene's germline CDR1 is SGHRS and CDR2 YFSETQ.

The rearrangement uses TRBV24-1 and TRBJ1-1; the D gene is possibly TRBD1 (5 bases). This CDR3 spans 13 amino acids. Germline-derived CDR1 and CDR2 are KGHDR and SFDVKD. The germline V and J ends were trimmed by 5 bases and 1 base, with 7 bases remaining between them. Here the CDR3 reads CATSGQRNTEAFF. As DNA, the CDR3 is TGTGCCACCAGTGGACAGAGGAACACTGAAGCTTTCTTT.

The rearrangement uses TRBV16 and TRBJ2-1; 8 nucleotides align to TRBD2. V lost 1 base, J lost 4 bases, and 6 bases stayed unmatched. Germline V CDR1 and CDR2: KGHSY, FQNENV. The CDR3 extends over 16 amino acids. The DNA of the CDR3 is TGTGCCAGCAGCCAATTCTCGGCGGGGGGTTACAATGAGCAGTTCTTC. This codes for CASSQFSAGGYNEQFF.

The genes are TRBV11-2 and TRBJ1-2; TRBD1 is a possible D gene (5 bases). Germline V gene lookup returns CDR1 SGHAT and CDR2 FQNNGV. This CDR3 region has 19 residues. Trimming pared 2 bases from V and 2 bases from J, leaving 24 bases between. The CDR3 here is CASSLIRRKTGSRNYGYTF. The DNA for the CDR3 is TGTGCCAGCAGCTTAATTCGCAGGAAAACAGGTTCTCGGAACTATGGCTACACCTTC.

The rearrangement links TRBV5-1 to TRBJ2-7, with no clear D. The CDR3 is made up of 11 amino acids. Germline-derived CDR1 and CDR2 are SGHRS and YFSETQ. V lost 7 bases and J lost 3, with 8 bases in between. This CDR3 reads CASSDFYEQYF. The CDR3 bases are TGCGCCAGCTCAGATTTCTACGAGCAGTACTTC.

The chain joins TRBV5-5 to TRBJ2-1, with TRBD2 matching 9 bases. The J segment lost 1 base and the V segment lost 3 bases, leaving 5 bases of the junction unmatched. Germline assignment: CDR1 SGHKS and CDR2 YYEKEE (reference sequence). This CDR3 has 16 amino acids. DNA of the CDR3: TGTGCCAGCAGCTCACGACTAGCGGTTTCCTACAATGAGCAGTTCTTC. Its protein product is CASSSRLAVSYNEQFF.

The chain links TRBV5-1 to TRBJ2-1; possibly TRBD1 for D (5 bases). Germline V lookup: CDR1 SGHRS, CDR2 YFSETQ. V lost 4 bases to trimming and J lost 3 bases, with 8 bases between them. This CDR3 spans 13 amino acids. This CDR3 is CASSTGHYNEQFF. Here the CDR3 DNA reads TGCGCCAGCAGCACCGGACACTACAATGAGCAGTTCTTC.

DNA for the CDR3: TGCGCCAGCAGCTTGTACGGGGGAGACAATGAAAAACTGTTTTTT. Its translation: CASSLYGGDNEKLFF. The chain has TRBV5-1 and TRBJ1-4, with D possibly matching TRBD1 (5 bases). CDR3 length: 15 amino acids. CDR1 SGHRS and CDR2 YFSETQ come from the germline V gene. Trimming stripped 1 base from V and 5 bases from J, with 12 bases between.

The chain joins TRBV10-3 to TRBJ2-1; no firm D call. This CDR3 has 13 amino acids. V lost 4 bases and J 8 bases, leaving 12 bases between the germline ends. CDR1 ENHRY and CDR2 SYGVKD come from the germline V gene. CDR3 sequence reads: CAISGASVDEQFF. For the CDR3, the DNA is TGTGCCATCAGTGGAGCTAGTGTCGATGAGCAGTTCTTC.

J is TRBJ2-7 and V is TRBV6-1, with a tentative D call TRBD1 (5 bases). Looked up from germline, CDR1 is MNHNS and CDR2 is SASEGT. This CDR3 is 12 amino acids long. Deletions cut 5 bases from V and 0 bases from J, with 5 bases between. CDR3 loop: CASSQGSYEQYV. CDR3 nucleotide sequence: TGTGCCAGCAGTCAGGGCTCCTACGAGCAGTACGTC.

The V gene is TRBV2, the J gene TRBJ2-7, with TRBD1 identical over 7 bases. The V segment lost 2 bases and the J segment 2 bases; nucleotides outside the gene matches: 3. From germline, CDR1 is SNHLY and CDR2 FYNNEI. There are 14 residues in the CDR3. The CDR3 loop reads CASSETTGPYEQYF. CDR3 nucleotides: TGTGCCAGCAGTGAAACGACAGGGCCCTACGAGCAGTACTTC.

The CDR3 sequence is CASSIQGQGNTIYF. CDR3 DNA: TGTGCCAGTAGTATCCAGGGACAGGGCAACACCATATATTTT. The V call is TRBV19, the J call TRBJ1-3; TRBD1 matches 9 bases. V dropped 3 bases and J dropped 7; count of bases not matched to a gene: 4. The germline gives CDR1 LNHDA, CDR2 SQIVND (reference sequence). There are 14 residues in the CDR3.

This sequence joins TRBV5-6 and TRBJ2-7; weak D call: TRBD1 (5 bases). Germline loops: CDR1 SGHDT, CDR2 YYEEEE. There are 14 residues in the CDR3. The V end lost 4 bases, the J end lost 5 bases, and 16 bases lay between the germline ends. In DNA, the CDR3 is TGTGCCAGCAGCGACCGGCCAGGGTCTCACGAGCAGTACTTC. This gives the protein CASSDRPGSHEQYF. Combining the CDR3 with reference TRBV5-6 and TRBJ2-7 gives the whole variable domain DAGVTQSPTHLIKTRGQQVTLRCSPKSGHDTVSWYQQALGQGPQFIFQYYEEEERQRGNFPDRFSGHQFPNYSSELNVNALLLGDSALYLCASSDRPGSHEQYFGPGTRLTVT.